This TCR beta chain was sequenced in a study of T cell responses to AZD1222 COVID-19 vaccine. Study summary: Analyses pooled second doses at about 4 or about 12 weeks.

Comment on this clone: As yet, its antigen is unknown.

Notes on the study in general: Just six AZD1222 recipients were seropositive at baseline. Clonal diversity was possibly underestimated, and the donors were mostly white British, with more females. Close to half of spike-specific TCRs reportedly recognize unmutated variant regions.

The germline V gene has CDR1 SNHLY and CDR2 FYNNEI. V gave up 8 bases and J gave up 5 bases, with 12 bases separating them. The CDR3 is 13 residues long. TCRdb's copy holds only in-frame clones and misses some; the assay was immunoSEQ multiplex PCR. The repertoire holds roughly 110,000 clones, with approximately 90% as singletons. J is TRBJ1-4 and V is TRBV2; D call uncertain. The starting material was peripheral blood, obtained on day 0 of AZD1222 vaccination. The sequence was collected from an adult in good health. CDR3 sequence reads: CASQPGQNEKLFF. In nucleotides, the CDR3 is TGTGCCAGCCAGCCGGGCCAGAATGAAAAACTGTTTTTT.